These 6 T cell receptor beta chains were all obtained from the same sample, sequenced in a study of OX40 agonist ivuxolimab in advanced cancers. TCRdb's table, derived via immunoSEQ multiplex PCR, lists solely in-frame clones and lacks some. The sample has 65,000 to 95,000 clones; 70% to 90% are singletons. The starting material was CD4+ or CD8+ T cells sorted from blood, obtained in a trial of the OX40 agonist ivuxolimab. Source of these receptors: an adult with an advanced solid tumor such as melanoma, head and neck, liver or kidney cancer.

This sequence joins TRBV11-2 and TRBJ2-3; 7 bases line up with TRBD1. The junction had 15 bases not matched to a gene; V was cut back by 8 bases and J by 4 bases. Germline-derived CDR1 and CDR2 are SGHAT and FQNNGV. The CDR3 has 16 amino acids. CDR3 amino acids: CASGSMGDSQPDTQYF. CDR3 in DNA: TGTGCCAGCGGGTCTATGGGGGACAGTCAACCAGATACGCAGTATTTT.

The CDR3 loop reads CASSVGGTNYEQYF. In DNA, the CDR3 is TGTGCCAGCAGCGTGGGGGGGACAAACTACGAGCAGTACTTC. The chain employs TRBV9 and TRBJ2-7; D may be TRBD2 (7 bases). V dropped 2 bases and J dropped 3 bases, with 12 bases sitting between them. Germline V gene lookup returns CDR1 SGDLS and CDR2 YYNGEE. This CDR3 spans 14 amino acids.

This chain links TRBV5-1 with TRBJ2-3; TRBD2 agrees at 8 bases. Germline-derived CDR1 and CDR2 are SGHRS and YFSETQ. Trimming cost V 2 bases and J 2 bases; bases outside gene matches: 1. CDR3 length: 14 amino acids. As DNA, the CDR3 is TGCGCCAGCAGCTTACTAGCGGACACAGATACGCAGTATTTT. Its protein product is CASSLLADTDTQYF.

CDR3 DNA: TGTGCCAGCAGCCAACCAAGTCTAGGAGCAGATACGCAGTATTTT. Residues: CASSQPSLGADTQYF. This rearrangement joins TRBV14 to TRBJ2-3; D unclear. The length of the CDR3 is 15 residues. V gave up 2 bases and J gave up 4 bases, with 13 bases separating them. Germline V gives CDR1 SGHDN, CDR2 FVKESK.

The V and J genes are TRBV19 and TRBJ1-2, with D tentatively TRBD1 (6 bases). V gave up 9 bases and J gave up 2 bases, with 25 bases separating them. The germline gives CDR1 LNHDA, CDR2 SQIVND (reference sequence). The CDR3 length is 17 residues. The CDR3 DNA reads TGTGCCAGCAGGGGCAGGGAGGCGTTGGGGGCGAACTATGGCTACACCTTC. Protein sequence: CASRGREALGANYGYTF.

The chain is built from TRBV19 and TRBJ2-7; 10 bases match TRBD2. This CDR3 has 15 amino acids. Germline V lookup: CDR1 LNHDA, CDR2 SQIVND (reference sequence). Trimming cost V 8 bases and J 0 bases; bases outside gene matches: 7. The CDR3 bases are TGTGCCAGTTCTCTTAGCGGGGGGTACTCCTACGAGCAGTACTTC. Translated, it gives CASSLSGGYSYEQYF.